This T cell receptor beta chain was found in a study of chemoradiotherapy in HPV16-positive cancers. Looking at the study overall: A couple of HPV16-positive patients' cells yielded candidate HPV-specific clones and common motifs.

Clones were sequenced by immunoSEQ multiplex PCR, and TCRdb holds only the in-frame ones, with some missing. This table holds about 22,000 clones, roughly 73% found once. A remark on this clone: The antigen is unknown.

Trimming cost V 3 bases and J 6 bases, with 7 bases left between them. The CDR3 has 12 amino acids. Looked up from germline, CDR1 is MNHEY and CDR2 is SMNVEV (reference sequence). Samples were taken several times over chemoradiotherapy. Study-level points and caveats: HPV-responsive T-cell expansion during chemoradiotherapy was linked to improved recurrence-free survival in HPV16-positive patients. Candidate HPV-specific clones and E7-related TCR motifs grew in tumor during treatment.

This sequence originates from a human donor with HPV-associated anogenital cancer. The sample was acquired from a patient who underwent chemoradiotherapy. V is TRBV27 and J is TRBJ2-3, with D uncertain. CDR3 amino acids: CASSFLGDTQYF. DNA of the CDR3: TGTGCCAGCAGTTTCCTCGGGGATACGCAGTATTTT.